The 15 T cell receptor beta chains below all came from one sample that was sequenced in a study of blood T cell repertoires in COVID-19. Produced via immunoSEQ multiplex PCR; TCRdb's table is partial and in-frame only. Of 150,000 to 200,000 clones in the sample, 86% were seen once. Sequencing input: PBMCs or T cells enriched from blood (not recorded which). These receptor sequences come from a woman aged 25 to 45 who had recovered from COVID-19.

This rearrangement joins TRBV5-6 to TRBJ2-7, with TRBD2 matching over 9 bases. V dropped 1 base and J dropped 4; count of bases not matched to a gene: 6. Per germline, CDR1 SGHDT and CDR2 YYEEEE. The CDR3 covers 15 residues. The CDR3 DNA is TGTGCCAGCAGCTTGATAGCGGGAGAAATTTACGAGCAGTACTTC. Protein: CASSLIAGEIYEQYF.

The chain couples TRBV6-5 to TRBJ1-1; the D gene is possibly TRBD1 (5 bases). Per the germline V gene, CDR1 is MNHEY and CDR2 is SVGAGI. This CDR3 is 13 amino acids long. V lost 5 bases, J lost 0 bases, and 7 bases lay in between. The CDR3 bases are TGTGCCAGCAGTCTCAGGGTGAACACTGAAGCTTTCTTT. Translated: CASSLRVNTEAFF.

The V and J genes are TRBV27 and TRBJ2-2, with TRBD2 matching 9 bases. The germline CDR1 and CDR2 sequences are MNHEY and SMNVEV (reference sequence). CDR3 size: 16 residues. J lost 2 bases, V lost 2 bases, and 3 bases had no gene match. CDR3 in DNA: TGTGCCAGCAGTTTAAGACTAGCGGATAACACCGGGGAGCTGTTTTTT. Residues: CASSLRLADNTGELFF.

The J gene is TRBJ1-6, the V gene TRBV30; TRBD1 agrees at 8 bases. Germline V gene data show CDR1 as GTSNPN and CDR2 as SVGIG (reference sequence). Trimming at V came to 0 bases and at J to 14 bases, leaving 3 bases not matched to a gene. The CDR3 extends over 12 amino acids. CDR3 DNA sequence: TGTGCCTGGAGTGTAAGGGACAGGACCCTCCACTTT. Residues: CAWSVRDRTLHF.

This clone was observed a few times. V gene TRBV18 combines with J gene TRBJ2-1; the match to TRBD2 covers 8 bases. V was pared by 2 bases and J by 2 bases, with 2 bases of the junction left unmatched. The CDR3 consists of 15 residues. Germline-derived CDR1 and CDR2 are KGHSH and LQKENI. CDR3 sequence reads: CASSPTSGAYNEQFF. For the CDR3, the DNA is TGTGCCAGCTCACCAACTAGCGGTGCCTACAATGAGCAGTTCTTC.

This chain connects TRBV14 to TRBJ2-2; 7 bases align to TRBD2. V was clipped by 3 bases and J by 5 bases; unmatched bases: 9. Per germline, CDR1 SGHDN and CDR2 FVKESK. The CDR3 spans 16 residues. CDR3 in DNA: TGTGCCAGCAGCCAGCGGGAGCGTTTCTTGACCGGGGAGCTGTTTTTT. Translation: CASSQRERFLTGELFF.

This clone has only a few counts. The chain employs TRBV28 and TRBJ1-5; 7 positions match TRBD1. Germline assignment: CDR1 MDHEN and CDR2 SYDVKM. CDR3 size: 16 residues. J was trimmed by 1 base and V by 5 bases; bases with no gene match: 8. The CDR3 sequence is CASSLQGVFSNQPQHF. The CDR3 coding sequence is TGTGCCAGCAGTCTTCAGGGGGTTTTCAGCAATCAGCCCCAGCATTTT.

The chain carries TRBV19 and TRBJ2-1; 9 positions match TRBD1. The junction had 2 bases not matched to a gene; V was cut back by 6 bases and J by 2 bases. CDR3 size: 14 residues. Germline loops: CDR1 LNHDA, CDR2 SQIVND (reference sequence). The CDR3 region is CASRGQGPYNEQFF. The CDR3 coding sequence is TGTGCCAGTAGGGGACAGGGCCCCTACAATGAGCAGTTCTTC. The whole variable domain, filled in from reference TRBV19 and TRBJ2-1, reads DGGITQSPKYLFRKEGQNVTLSCEQNLNHDAMYWYRQDPGQGLRLIYYSQIVNDFQKGDIAEGYSVSREKKESFPLTVTSAQKNPTAFYLCASRGQGPYNEQFFGPGTRLTVL.

This sequence joins TRBV5-4 and TRBJ1-4; D remains unclear. The germline V gene encodes CDR1 SGHNT and CDR2 YYREEE (reference sequence). There are 14 residues in the CDR3. With 4 bases removed from V and 7 bases from J, the gap between germline ends came to 14 bases. This chain's CDR3 is CASSPHPGSEKLFF. The DNA of the CDR3 is TGTGCCAGCAGCCCTCATCCGGGAAGTGAAAAACTGTTTTTT.

This rearrangement joins TRBV15 to TRBJ1-1; D is possibly TRBD1 (5 bases). Germline V lookup: CDR1 LNHNV, CDR2 YYDKDF (reference sequence). Trimming pared 3 bases from V and 0 bases from J, leaving 11 bases between. CDR3 length: 15 residues. The CDR3 loop is CATSRGMGLNTEAFF. For the CDR3, the DNA is TGTGCCACCAGCAGGGGTATGGGGCTGAACACTGAAGCTTTCTTT. Drawing the rest from reference TRBV15 and TRBJ1-1, the complete variable domain is DAMVIQNPRYQVTQFGKPVTLSCSQTLNHNVMYWYQQKSSQAPKLLFHYYDKDFNNEADTPDNFQSRRPNTSFCFLDIRSPGLGDTAMYLCATSRGMGLNTEAFFGQGTRLTVV.

The chain links TRBV11-3 to TRBJ2-5; D is perhaps TRBD1 (5 bases). Germline lookup yields CDR1 SGHNT and CDR2 YENEEA. The CDR3 extends over 14 amino acids. V lost 5 bases and J 5 bases, leaving 15 bases between the germline ends. Here the CDR3 reads CASSPRASTETQYF. In DNA form, the CDR3 reads TGTGCCAGCAGCCCCAGGGCCTCAACGGAGACCCAGTACTTC.

V gene TRBV27 combines with J gene TRBJ2-1; TRBD2 matches 7 bases. J gave up 10 bases and V 6 bases, and 12 bases lay outside the gene matches. The CDR3 length is 14 residues. Germline V gene sequence: CDR1 MNHEY, CDR2 SMNVEV (reference sequence). In DNA, the CDR3 is TGTGCCAGCAGCTTGGCGGGAGCCCCAGGAGAGCAGTTCTTC. Encoded protein: CASSLAGAPGEQFF.

V is TRBV6-5 and J is TRBJ1-5, with TRBD1 matching 9 bases. This CDR3 spans 14 amino acids. CDR1 is MNHEY, CDR2 SVGAGI, per germline. With V trimmed by 8 bases and J by 9 bases, 11 bases remained unmatched. The CDR3 is CASSGGQGGPPQHF. As DNA, the CDR3 is TGTGCCAGCTCGGGGGGACAGGGAGGTCCGCCCCAGCATTTT.

This chain uses TRBV10-2 with TRBJ2-1; no definite D call. The germline V gene encodes CDR1 WSHSY and CDR2 SAAADI. V was cut by 8 bases and J by 3 bases, with 14 bases left in between. The CDR3 spans 14 residues. The CDR3 region has the DNA TGCGCCAGCGCTGAGACGACTGTCTACAATGAGCAGTTCTTC. This sequence encodes CASAETTVYNEQFF.

The chain joins TRBV5-5 to TRBJ1-2; 7 bases fit TRBD1. The V gene end was trimmed by 0 bases and the J gene end by 3 bases; junction bases not matched to a gene: 2. Per the germline V gene, CDR1 is SGHKS and CDR2 is YYEKEE (reference sequence). This CDR3 region has 14 residues. CDR3 sequence reads: CASSLGDSYYGYTF. In DNA, the CDR3 is TGTGCCAGCAGCTTGGGGGACAGCTACTATGGCTACACCTTC. The full variable domain, rest sourced from reference TRBV5-5 and TRBJ1-2, is DAGVTQSPTHLIKTRGQQVTLRCSPISGHKSVSWYQQVLGQGPQFIFQYYEKEERGRGNFPDRFSARQFPNYSSELNVNALLLGDSALYLCASSLGDSYYGYTFGSGTRLTVV.